One sample yielded the 32 T cell receptor beta chains listed below, sequenced in a study of follicular helper T cells after annual influenza vaccination. Described time point: 2014-2015 season, 7 days after vaccination. TCRdb's table, derived via immunoSEQ multiplex PCR, lists solely in-frame clones and lacks some. The sample consists of approximately 10,000 clones, around 80% of them appearing once. Here the sequenced sample was CXCR5+ CD38- circulating T follicular helper cells from blood, taken 7 days after influenza vaccination. Stated subset: circulating Tfh, non-naive CD4+CXCR5+PD-1+ (ICOS+CD38+ or ICOS-CD38-). These receptors came from an adult who received the influenza vaccine.

V and J are TRBV18 and TRBJ2-1; a weak D match, TRBD2 (6 bases). This CDR3 spans 16 amino acids. Germline CDR1 reads KGHSH; CDR2 reads LQKENI. Between the trimmed V and J ends, which lost 6 bases and 4 bases, there was a span of 19 bases. This CDR3 reads CASSPYSGLEYNEQFF. For the CDR3, the DNA is TGTGCCAGCTCGCCTTACTCGGGACTGGAGTACAATGAGCAGTTCTTC.

This chain links TRBV11-2 with TRBJ2-3; D is unresolved. This CDR3 is built from 13 residues. Germline V gene sequence: CDR1 SGHAT, CDR2 FQNNGV. The V and J ends lost 4 bases and 8 bases respectively, with 13 bases between them. The CDR3 nucleotides are TGTGCCAGCAGCTCGCCTTACCCCGGTACGCAGTATTTT. It specifies CASSSPYPGTQYF.

The chain carries TRBV10-3 and TRBJ2-7; 10 bases fit TRBD1. Per germline, CDR1 ENHRY and CDR2 SYGVKD. This CDR3 contains 15 residues. With 5 bases clipped from V and 7 bases from J, the junction kept 11 bases outside the gene matches. DNA for the CDR3: TGTGCCATCAGTCCAACCGGGACAGGGGATAGAGAGCAGTACTTC. This sequence encodes CAISPTGTGDREQYF.

The chain employs TRBV5-1 and TRBJ2-1, with D possibly matching TRBD2 (5 bases). The CDR3 extends over 14 amino acids. Trimming took off 4 bases at V and 3 bases at J, with 11 bases between the two ends. Germline V gene lookup returns CDR1 SGHRS and CDR2 YFSETQ. CDR3 nucleotide sequence: TGCGCCAGCAGCCTGGGGAGTTTCTACAATGAGCAGTTCTTC. This gives the protein CASSLGSFYNEQFF.

For the CDR3, the DNA is TGTGCCAGCAGCGTAGCTGACAGCTTTGGAAACACCATATATTTT. The encoded protein is CASSVADSFGNTIYF. The chain employs TRBV9 and TRBJ1-3; perhaps TRBD1 as D (5 bases). Deletions cut 0 bases from V and 3 bases from J, with 10 bases between. Germline CDR1 and CDR2: SGDLS and YYNGEE. The CDR3 sequence is 15 residues long.

The V gene is TRBV27, the J gene TRBJ1-5; no clear D gene. The CDR3 has 13 residues. The germline V gene has CDR1 MNHEY and CDR2 SMNVEV (reference sequence). The germline V and J ends were trimmed by 3 bases and 4 bases, with 7 bases remaining between them. The CDR3 is CASSFLSNQPQHF. The CDR3 nucleotides are TGTGCCAGCAGTTTCCTGAGTAATCAGCCCCAGCATTTT.

The chain uses TRBV10-3 and TRBJ1-5, with a possible D match to TRBD1 (6 bases). Germline V lookup: CDR1 ENHRY, CDR2 SYGVKD. The CDR3 loop spans 13 amino acids. V lost 6 bases to trimming and J lost 5 bases, with 11 bases between them. CDR3 region: CAIRKDSDQPQHF. In DNA form, the CDR3 reads TGTGCCATCAGGAAGGACAGTGATCAGCCCCAGCATTTT.

There are a few counts of this clone. Germline and junction disagree at one end, which may indicate a read error. The rearrangement uses TRBV6-5 and TRBJ1-2, with 10 nucleotides matching TRBD1. This CDR3 has 13 amino acids. Looked up from germline, CDR1 is MNHEY and CDR2 is SVGAGI. The chain's CDR3 is CASSYADRGTLAF. The CDR3 coding sequence is TGTGCCAGCAGTTACGCGGACAGGGGGACCCTGGCCTTC.

The chain carries TRBV7-9 and TRBJ1-5, with D maybe TRBD1 (5 bases). The CDR3 runs 16 residues. Germline V CDR1 and CDR2: SEHNR, FQNEAQ (reference sequence). Trimming removed 1 base from V and 0 bases from J, with 10 bases in between. CDR3 nucleotide sequence: TGTGCCAGCAGCTTAGTGCAGGGATATAGCAATCAGCCCCAGCATTTT. Encoded protein: CASSLVQGYSNQPQHF.

The rearrangement joins TRBV5-6 to TRBJ2-2; 11 bases line up with TRBD2. This CDR3 region has 19 residues. CDR1 and CDR2 (germline): SGHDT, YYEEEE. The V gene end was trimmed by 5 bases and the J gene end by 4 bases; junction bases not matched to a gene: 16. DNA for the CDR3: TGTGCCAGCAGTTCGCGCCGGGCTAGCGGGAGGCGTGTCACCGGGGAGCTGTTTTTT. This codes for CASSSRRASGRRVTGELFF.

The chain combines TRBV14 with TRBJ2-7; 9 bases fit TRBD1. V lost 3 bases, J lost 4 bases, and 7 bases stayed unmatched. CDR3 length: 15 amino acids. Germline V gene data show CDR1 as SGHDN and CDR2 as FVKESK. CDR3 bases: TGTGCCAGCAGCCAGGTGGGACAGGGAGAATACGAGCAGTACTTC. The encoded protein is CASSQVGQGEYEQYF.

The rearrangement joins TRBV7-2 to TRBJ2-1; the match to TRBD2 covers 9 bases. This CDR3 is 18 amino acids long. The V gene end was trimmed by 5 bases and the J gene end by 9 bases; junction bases not matched to a gene: 20. Germline assignment: CDR1 SGHTA and CDR2 FQGNSA. The CDR3 here is CASSPRREAGGIPSEQFF. The CDR3 nucleotides read TGTGCCAGCAGCCCCCGCAGGGAGGCGGGGGGGATCCCAAGTGAGCAGTTCTTC.

The chain combines TRBV5-5 with TRBJ1-1; D may be TRBD1 (5 bases). Trimming removed 0 bases at V and 5 bases at J, with 14 bases between. Germline lookup yields CDR1 SGHKS and CDR2 YYEKEE (reference sequence). The CDR3 runs to 15 residues. CDR3 protein: CASSLEWAGRTEAFF. The CDR3 nucleotides read TGTGCCAGCAGCTTGGAATGGGCAGGGAGGACTGAAGCTTTCTTT.

V and J are TRBV9 and TRBJ2-3; TRBD1 is a possible D gene (6 bases). V lost 0 bases and J lost 2, with 16 bases in between. There are 17 residues in the CDR3. CDR1 is SGDLS and CDR2 is YYNGEE in the germline V gene. The CDR3 region has the DNA TGTGCCAGCAGCGTAGGCCTAGACAGGTCTAACACAGATACGCAGTATTTT. As protein: CASSVGLDRSNTDTQYF.

The chain is built from TRBV6-1 and TRBJ2-7; D is perhaps TRBD1 (5 bases). This CDR3 has 13 residues. The germline V and J ends were trimmed by 6 bases and 0 bases, with 9 bases remaining between them. Germline lookup yields CDR1 MNHNS and CDR2 SASEGT. This CDR3 is CASRDSISYEQYF. CDR3 DNA: TGTGCCAGCAGAGACAGCATCTCCTACGAGCAGTACTTC.

The chain's CDR3 is CASSLHSGTNEQFF. CDR3 sequence (DNA): TGTGCCAGCAGCCTACATAGCGGGACCAATGAGCAGTTCTTC. The V call is TRBV7-2, the J call TRBJ2-1; TRBD2 agrees at 8 bases. Germline V gene sequence: CDR1 SGHTA, CDR2 FQGNSA. CDR3 length: 14 amino acids. V gave up 5 bases and J gave up 6 bases; unmatched junction bases: 6.

This clone was picked up a small number of times. This sequence joins TRBV19 and TRBJ2-3, with a tentative D call TRBD1 (6 bases). Germline loops: CDR1 LNHDA, CDR2 SQIVND (reference sequence). The CDR3 extends over 16 amino acids. V was trimmed by 6 bases and J by 0 bases, leaving 16 bases between them. Here the CDR3 DNA reads TGTGCCAGTAGCCTCTGGTCCACAGGGAGCACAGATACGCAGTATTTT. Amino acids: CASSLWSTGSTDTQYF.

CDR3 nucleotide sequence: TGTGCCATCAGGACTAGCGGGAGGAACTACAATGAGCAGTTCTTC. Amino acids: CAIRTSGRNYNEQFF. This chain joins TRBV10-3 and TRBJ2-1; 13 bases are shared with TRBD2. V shed 6 bases and J 3 bases; nucleotides not matched to a gene: 2. This CDR3 contains 15 residues. In germline, CDR1 is ENHRY, CDR2 SYGVKD.

The rearrangement uses TRBV11-3 and TRBJ2-1, with 8 bases identical to TRBD2. The germline V gene encodes CDR1 SGHNT and CDR2 YENEEA. This CDR3 spans 15 amino acids. The V and J ends lost 4 bases and 9 bases, in that order; junction bases with no gene match: 11. CDR3 sequence: CASSSSGAGAREQFF. In DNA form, the CDR3 reads TGTGCCAGCAGCTCCTCGGGAGCGGGGGCCCGTGAGCAGTTCTTC.

The chain is built from TRBV9 and TRBJ2-1; D gene ambiguous. The CDR3 contains 13 residues. The germline V gene has CDR1 SGDLS and CDR2 YYNGEE. With 2 bases removed from V and 4 bases from J, the gap between germline ends came to 7 bases. CDR3 in amino acids: CASSVSEYNEQFF. CDR3 nucleotide sequence: TGTGCCAGCAGCGTCTCTGAATACAATGAGCAGTTCTTC.

This rearrangement joins TRBV11-2 to TRBJ2-2; 10 bases are shared with TRBD2. The CDR3 is 16 amino acids. V gave up 4 bases and J gave up 5 bases; unmatched junction bases: 7. Germline CDR1 is SGHAT and CDR2 is FQNNGV. DNA of the CDR3: TGTGCCAGCAGCTCCATAGCGGGAGGAGGGACCGGGGAGCTGTTTTTT. This gives the protein CASSSIAGGGTGELFF.

The genes are TRBV2 and TRBJ2-1; TRBD2 is a possible D gene (7 bases). This CDR3 region has 14 residues. V was shortened by 5 bases and J by 9 bases, with 17 bases between the two germline ends. Per the germline V gene, CDR1 is SNHLY and CDR2 is FYNNEI. The CDR3, as DNA: TGTGCCAGCAGTATGGGACTATCGGACAGTGAGCAGTTCTTC. Translated, it gives CASSMGLSDSEQFF.

This chain joins TRBV4-2 and TRBJ1-2; 8 bases are shared with TRBD1. The CDR3 is 14 residues long. J gave up 8 bases and V 7 bases, and 12 bases lay outside the gene matches. CDR1 is LGHNA and CDR2 is YNFKEQ in the germline V gene. The CDR3, as DNA: TGTGCCAGCAACCTCCCGGACAGGGTAGGCGGCTACACCTTC. It specifies CASNLPDRVGGYTF.

The chain carries TRBV6-6 and TRBJ1-2; 7 bases are shared with TRBD1. With V trimmed by 2 bases and J by 3 bases, 0 bases remained unmatched. The germline gives CDR1 MNHNY, CDR2 SVGAGI (reference sequence). The CDR3 is 13 residues long. The CDR3 DNA reads TGTGCCAGCAGTTACGGGACAGACTATGGCTACACCTTC. This encodes CASSYGTDYGYTF.

This sequence joins TRBV4-1 and TRBJ2-1; 9 nucleotides agree with TRBD1. CDR3 length: 15 amino acids. Trimming removed 3 bases from V and 0 bases from J; junction bases left unmatched: 0. Germline V gives CDR1 MGHRA, CDR2 YSYEKL. CDR3 DNA sequence: TGCGCCAGCAGCCAGACAGGGGGCTCCTACAATGAGCAGTTCTTC. Protein product: CASSQTGGSYNEQFF.

Comment on this clone: As the CDR3 is not closed by the conserved phenylalanine or tryptophan, this likely results from a read error. J is TRBJ2-7 and V is TRBV28, with 10 positions matching TRBD2. CDR3 length: 13 residues. Losses at the gene ends were 8 bases for V and 4 bases for J; bases not matched to a gene: 5. Germline assignment: CDR1 MDHEN and CDR2 SYDVKM. The CDR3 spells CASWSSGSYEQYL. The CDR3 DNA is TGTGCCAGCTGGTCTAGCGGGAGTTACGAGCAGTACCTC.

The chain recombines TRBV28 with TRBJ1-1; tentative D call: TRBD1 (6 bases). Per the germline V gene, CDR1 is MDHEN and CDR2 is SYDVKM. V was clipped by 5 bases and J by 9 bases, with 10 bases between them. CDR3 size: 11 residues. The chain's CDR3 is CASSGQSKAFF. The DNA for the CDR3 is TGTGCCAGCAGTGGACAGAGTAAAGCTTTCTTT. Full variable domain (rest looked up from reference TRBV28 and TRBJ1-1): DVKVTQSSRYLVKRTGEKVFLECVQDMDHENMFWYRQDPGLGLRLIYFSYDVKMKEKGDIPEGYSVSREKKERFSLILESASTNQTSMYLCASSGQSKAFFGQGTRLTVV.

The V call is TRBV5-1, the J call TRBJ1-4; TRBD1 agrees at 12 bases. J was trimmed by 7 bases and V by 5 bases; bases with no gene match: 12. The CDR3 length is 17 residues. Germline V gene sequence: CDR1 SGHRS, CDR2 YFSETQ. The CDR3 DNA is TGCGCCAGCAGGGTTGGCGGGACAGGGGGCAACTTTGAAAAACTGTTTTTT. Translating gives CASRVGGTGGNFEKLFF.

The chain uses TRBV4-1 and TRBJ2-1; D gene ambiguous. The CDR3 is 15 residues long. V was shortened by 4 bases and J by 7 bases, with 17 bases between the two germline ends. CDR1 is MGHRA, CDR2 YSYEKL, per germline. CDR3 coding DNA: TGCGCCAGCAGCCGCTACTACTCAAATGGAAATGAGCAGTTCTTC. It specifies CASSRYYSNGNEQFF.

The rearrangement links TRBV28 to TRBJ1-1; D unresolved. Germline V gives CDR1 MDHEN, CDR2 SYDVKM. The CDR3 consists of 11 residues. Trimming removed 2 bases from V and 10 bases from J, with 8 bases in between. The CDR3 loop is CASSLREVAFF. The CDR3, as DNA: TGTGCCAGCAGTTTAAGGGAGGTAGCTTTCTTT.

CDR3 DNA: TGCGCCAGCAGTCGTGACGGGACGGACCAAGGGAGGCAGTACTTC. Translated, it gives CASSRDGTDQGRQYF. V is TRBV5-1 and J is TRBJ2-7, with D perhaps being TRBD1 or TRBD2 (5 bases each). This CDR3 contains 15 residues. Trimming took 5 bases from V and 9 from J, leaving 24 bases between them. Germline lookup yields CDR1 SGHRS and CDR2 YFSETQ.

The chain joins TRBV6-5 to TRBJ1-1; perhaps TRBD1 as D (6 bases). The ends were cut back, 0 bases at V and 1 base at J, with 12 bases in the middle. Germline CDR1 and CDR2: MNHEY and SVGAGI. This CDR3 comprises 16 residues. This chain's CDR3 is CASSYSWGPRNTEAFF. CDR3 in DNA: TGTGCCAGCAGTTACTCTTGGGGGCCGAGGAACACTGAAGCTTTCTTT.